This TCR beta chain was sequenced in a study of OX40 agonist ivuxolimab in advanced cancers. About the full investigation: Ivuxolimab, which targeted the costimulatory receptor OX40 (CD134), was an agonistic, fully human IgG2 monoclonal antibody. Intravenous ivuxolimab was administered to patients every 2 weeks at six dose levels: 0.01, 0.1, 0.3, 1.5, 3 and 10 mg/kg. Partial responses were achieved by three dose-escalation patients, of whom one had hepatocellular carcinoma and two had cutaneous melanoma. Of the approximately 54 dose-escalation patients, hepatocellular carcinoma was present in about 19, melanoma in around 15, renal cell carcinoma in 9 and head and neck cancer in 9. The point of sequencing TCRbeta in the periphery was to test whether ivuxolimab changed TCR sequence diversity and drove clonal T-cell expansion. Prior anti-PD-1, anti-PD-L1 or anti-CTLA-4 therapy was permitted, and checkpoint inhibitors had been received by about 36% of dose-escalation patients. The dose-escalation cohort was roughly 87% male with a mean age of about 58 years, ranging from roughly 20 to 80. The paper covers the monotherapy dose-escalation part of the phase I ivuxolimab trial, which included N = 52 patients. Study-wide conclusions, independent of this receptor: Partial responders in the 0.1-3.0 mg/kg groups had among the lowest normalized peripheral clonal expansion, especially among CD8+ T cells. After ivuxolimab, CD8+ T cells had more expanded clones than CD4+ T cells on average. Which antigens the clonally expanded peripheral T cells were specific for was not determined. At doses of 0.1 to 3.0 mg/kg, clonal expansion of both CD4+ and CD8+ blood T cells was observed from baseline to week 6. Low levels of normalized T-cell clonal expansion were also shown by some nonresponding patients.

Concerning this clone: The antigen it binds to is not known. Within one base of it there is no much larger clone, and no base qualities were kept.

Genomic DNA was extracted from sorted cells for sequencing of the TCRbeta CDR3 region. The immunoSEQ Assay was used to sequence the TCRbeta CDR3 regions. The source is immuneACCESS, and TCRdb retained only in-frame sequences with V and J called. Part of the clones is not carried over; for the studies checked, unresolved V genes explain less than half of this, and the remainder is unexplained. The sample has some 70,000 clones on record, around 93% of them singletons. The top ten clones comprise around 1% of the sample. The CDR3 starts with the cysteine, ends with the phenylalanine, and has 16 residues. CDR3 DNA only is kept here, 48 bases in frame from base 1. Trimming leaves V shorter by 2 bases and J shorter by 0 bases, with the junction holding 6 bases beyond the gene matches. CDR1 is given as SGHDT and CDR2 as YYEEEE, both from the germline V gene. The trial excluded patients who had a history of autoimmune disease or who were on systemic immunosuppression. Peripheral blood for TCR sequencing was drawn from every dose cohort at baseline, at cycle 4 day 1 and at cycle 7 day 1. Samples were obtained from an open-label, multicenter, first-in-human phase I dose-escalation trial of ivuxolimab. The trial enrolled adults with locally advanced or metastatic head and neck squamous cell, hepatocellular, melanoma or renal cell carcinoma. Before TCR sequencing, CD4+ T cells and CD8+ T cells from peripheral blood were sorted into separate populations.

Rearrangement joined TRBV5-6 to TRBJ2-3; 7 bases in the junction line up with TRBD2. Sequencing used CD4+ or CD8+ T cells sorted from blood, obtained in a trial of the OX40 agonist ivuxolimab. The source is an adult with an advanced solid tumor such as melanoma, head and neck, liver or kidney cancer. CDR3 loop: CASSFVGGSSTDTQYF. The DNA sequence is TGTGCCAGCAGCTTTGTTGGCGGGAGTAGCACAGATACGCAGTATTTT. The full variable domain, with segments outside the CDR3 supplied by the reference TRBV5-6 and TRBJ2-3 proteins, appears as DAGVTQSPTHLIKTRGQQVTLRCSPKSGHDTVSWYQQALGQGPQFIFQYYEEEERQRGNFPDRFSGHQFPNYSSELNVNALLLGDSALYLCASSFVGGSSTDTQYFGPGTRLTVL.